This TCR beta chain was identified in a study of PD-1 blockade in mismatch repair-deficient tumors. The wider study: Enrolled about 2013-2016, patients had progressing, pretreated mismatch repair-deficient cancers of around twelve types.

CDR1 is SQVTM, CDR2 ANQGSEA, per germline. Unmatched junction bases numbered 5, after V lost 6 bases and J lost 1 base. The CDR3 is made up of 13 amino acids. Study conclusions and caveats: Tumor-resident clones, often absent from pretreatment blood, expanded after pembrolizumab and then contracted.

PCR or immunohistochemistry showed mismatch repair deficiency in every enrolled patient. TCRs were sequenced from a few patients responding to pembrolizumab. About this clone: The antigen is unknown.

Measured with immunoSEQ multiplex PCR; TCRdb has only the in-frame clones, and not every one. The sample holds roughly 80,000 clones, 81% seen once. The source is an adult with mismatch repair-deficient cancer. The source material was peripheral blood, sampled 12 weeks after starting pembrolizumab. This rearrangement joins TRBV29-1 to TRBJ2-5; the match to TRBD1 covers 7 bases. This CDR3 is CSVVGTAQETQYF. Written as DNA, the CDR3 is TGCAGCGTCGTCGGGACAGCCCAAGAGACCCAGTACTTC.